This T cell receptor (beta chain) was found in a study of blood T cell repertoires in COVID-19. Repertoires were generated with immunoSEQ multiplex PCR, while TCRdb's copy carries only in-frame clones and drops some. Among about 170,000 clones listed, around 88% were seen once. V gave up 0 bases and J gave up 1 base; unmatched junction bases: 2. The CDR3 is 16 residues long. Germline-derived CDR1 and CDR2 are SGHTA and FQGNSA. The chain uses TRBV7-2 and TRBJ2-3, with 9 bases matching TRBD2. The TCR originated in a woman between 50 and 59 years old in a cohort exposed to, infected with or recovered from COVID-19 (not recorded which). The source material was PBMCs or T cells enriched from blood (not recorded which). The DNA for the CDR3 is TGTGCCAGCAGCTTAGCCCCTAGCGGGGGCACAGATACGCAGTATTTT. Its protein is CASSLAPSGGTDTQYF. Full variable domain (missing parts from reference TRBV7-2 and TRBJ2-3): GAGVSQSPSNKVTEKGKDVELRCDPISGHTALYWYRQSLGQGLEFLIYFQGNSAPDKSGLPSDRFSAERTGGSVSTLTIQRTQQEDSAVYLCASSLAPSGGTDTQYFGPGTRLTVL.